This paragraph reports one T cell receptor (beta chain). This CDR3 contains 16 residues. J was trimmed by 0 bases and V by 7 bases; bases with no gene match: 5. This entry belongs to a study of type 1 regulatory T cells. Study background: T-allo10 is a Tr1-enriched, alloantigen-specific CD4 T cell product made in vitro.

In TCRdb, the reads were re-called with MiXCR into one record per CDR3 protein. This sample has some 90,000 distinct CDR3 sequences, with less than 40% found just once. The chain uses TRBV12-3 or TRBV12-4 and TRBJ2-1, with TRBD2 identical over 11 bases. Material for sequencing was CD4+ T cells, either the whole sample or a sorted fraction (not recorded which). This TCR was sampled from a human donor in good health. CDR3 sequence: CASKLLAGVSYNEQFF. CDR3 DNA sequence: TGTGCCAGCAAGCTACTAGCGGGAGTCTCCTACAATGAGCAGTTCTTC.